Listed below are T cell receptor beta chains from one sample, sequenced in a study of breast tumors, draining lymph nodes, adjacent tissues. TCRdb itself ran the multiplex PCR reads through MiXCR, one entry per CDR3 protein. The sample shows about 150,000 distinct CDR3 sequences, approximately 20% of them seen only once. Material for sequencing was axillary lymph node tissue. These receptors all stem from a female donor with breast cancer. Some clones in this sample may be carry-over from other donors' samples. The CDR3 runs from the conserved cysteine through the conserved F or W. A D gene is named only where the DNA matches it firmly. Size is omitted from some rows. Given values are once, few, many or a class for expanded clones.

j_call clone_size d_call v_call cdr3_nt cdr3_aa
TRBJ2-7 many - TRBV3-1 TGTGCCAGCAGCCAAGATCCCGCCGAGCAGTACTTC CASSQDPAEQYF
TRBJ1-6 many - TRBV19 TGTGCCAGTCAAAGTTCTGGGTATAATTCACCCCTCCACTTT CASQSSGYNSPLHF
TRBJ2-2 many - TRBV18 TGCGCCAGCAGTCCGGGGAACACCGGGGAGCTGTTTTTT CASSPGNTGELFF
TRBJ2-5 many - TRBV7-8 TGTGCCAGCAGGGCCGATGGCAAGGGTGGGACCCAGTACTTC CASRADGKGGTQYF
TRBJ2-1 - TRBD1 TRBV28 TGTGCCAGCAGTCCCGGGACAGGGGGCACAAATGAGCAGTTCTTC CASSPGTGGTNEQFF
TRBJ2-7 - TRBD2 TRBV3-1 TGTGCCGGGCCCGTGGGGGGGGAGGGCGAGCAGTACTTC CAGPVGGEGEQYF
TRBJ2-7 - TRBD1 TRBV6-6 TGTGCCAGCAGTTACTTAGGACAGGGAAACGAGCGGTACTTC CASSYLGQGNERYF
TRBJ2-2 many - TRBV24-1 TGTGCCACCAGTGATGCCAAGGGTGGGATTGGCGGGGAGCTGTTTTTT CATSDAKGGIGGELFF
TRBJ2-5 - - TRBV30 TGTGCCTGGACCCCCAGACTGGGCAAAGAGACCCAGTACTTC CAWTPRLGKETQYF
TRBJ2-2 - - TRBV2 TGTGCCAGCAGTGCGACCCCGGCAACCGGGGAGCTGTTTTTT CASSATPATGELFF
TRBJ2-1 many - TRBV7-9 TGTGCCAGCAGCCACGCTGCTTCGACTGAGCAGTTCTTC CASSHAASTEQFF
TRBJ2-7 many TRBD2 TRBV20-1 TGCAGTGCTAGTATATTAGCGGGGAACTACGAGCAGTACTTC CSASILAGNYEQYF
TRBJ2-7 many TRBD2 TRBV6-2/TRBV6-3 TGTGCCAGCAGTTACTCGGCTAGCGGGAGTCTTTACGAGCAGTACTTC CASSYSASGSLYEQYF
TRBJ1-5 many - TRBV19 TGTGCCAGTACCTCAGGACAGTTGAATCAGCCCCAGCATTTT CASTSGQLNQPQHF
TRBJ2-1 many - TRBV11-2 TGTGCCAGCAGCTTCCAGCGTTACAATGAGCAGTTCTTC CASSFQRYNEQFF
TRBJ2-7 many TRBD2 TRBV11-2 TGTGCCAGCAGCTTACTACGGGGGGGACCGGGGCGGGTATACTTC CASSLLRGGPGRVYF
TRBJ1-3 many - TRBV12-3/TRBV12-4 TGTGCCAGCAAGACGTCGGGGCAAGCCACCATATATTTT CASKTSGQATIYF
TRBJ2-3 many TRBD2 TRBV10-3 TGTGCCATCAACGAACTAGCGGGGGGCACAGATACGCAGTATTTT CAINELAGGTDTQYF
TRBJ2-3 - - TRBV20-1 TGCAGTGTTAGACGACTAGGCTCGGGGCCGGGTACGCAGTATTTT CSVRRLGSGPGTQYF
TRBJ2-3 many TRBD1 TRBV2 TGTGCCAGCAGGGGCAGGGGGTTGGACACAGATACGCAGTATTTT CASRGRGLDTDTQYF
TRBJ1-3 - TRBD1 TRBV3-1 TGTGCCAGCAGCGGGACAGAGAGCTCTGGAAACACCATATATTTT CASSGTESSGNTIYF
TRBJ2-7 - TRBD2 TRBV4-1 TGTGCCAGCAGCACAGGGACTAGCGGAGCCTACAAGCAGTACTTC CASSTGTSGAYKQYF
TRBJ2-3 many TRBD2 TRBV14 TGTGCCAGCAGCCAACTAGCGGTCTCCACAGATACGCAGTATTTT CASSQLAVSTDTQYF
TRBJ2-1 many TRBD2 TRBV25-1 TGTGCCAGCAGGGAACCGGGACTACAAAACAATGAGCAGTTCTTC CASREPGLQNNEQFF
TRBJ2-3 many TRBD2 TRBV28 TGTGCCAGCAGCAGTAGCGGGAGAGGGGATACGCAGTATTTT CASSSSGRGDTQYF
TRBJ1-4 - - TRBV20-1 TGCAGTGCTAGAGGGGGGCTCGGTAATGGAAAACTGTTTTTT CSARGGLGNGKLFF
TRBJ1-1 - - TRBV20-1 TGCAGTGCTGGGACACCGCCCAACACTGAAGCTTTCTTT CSAGTPPNTEAFF
TRBJ2-3 few TRBD1 TRBV12-3/TRBV12-4 TGTGCCAGCAGTCGCGACAGGGCGGGCAATCAGCCCCAGTATTTT CASSRDRAGNQPQYF
TRBJ2-7 many - TRBV20-1 TGCAGTGCTAAATCCAGTGGCGAGCAGTACTTC CSAKSSGEQYF
TRBJ2-2 many TRBD2 TRBV6-5 TGTGCCAGCAGTTACCTCGGGACTAGTACCGGGGAGCTGTTTTTT CASSYLGTSTGELFF
TRBJ2-2 many TRBD2 TRBV9 TGTGCCAGCAGCGCTACCCCGGGACTAGCGACCACCGGGGAGCTGTTTTTT CASSATPGLATTGELFF
TRBJ1-4 many TRBD1 TRBV30 TGTGCCTGGAGCCCAGGGGGTAATGAAAAACTGTTTTTT CAWSPGGNEKLFF
TRBJ1-4 few TRBD1 TRBV7-9 TGTGCCAGCAGCTTAGGACAGGGAGATAATGAAAAACTGTTTTTT CASSLGQGDNEKLFF
TRBJ2-7 many - TRBV10-3 TGTGCCATCAGTGAGTCTAGACTAGATTCCTACGAGCAGTACTTC CAISESRLDSYEQYF
TRBJ2-1 - TRBD2 TRBV20-1 TGCAGTGCTAGAGTAACCGGGACTAGCGGACCTAGGGGTATCAATGAGCAGTTCTTC CSARVTGTSGPRGINEQFF
TRBJ2-6 many - TRBV11-3 TGTGCCAGCAGCTTGGGCAGGGCTGGGGCCAACGTCCTGACTTTC CASSLGRAGANVLTF
TRBJ1-2 - - TRBV6-5 TGTGCCAGCAGCCCACTTCTTGGCTCCCAAAAACAGGGTGACTATGGCTACACCTTC CASSPLLGSQKQGDYGYTF
TRBJ2-1 many - TRBV7-6 TGCGCCAGCAGCTTGGTCCAAAACAATGAGCAGTTCTTC CASSLVQNNEQFF
TRBJ1-5 - - TRBV28 TGTGCCAGCAGTTCTTTAGGCAGGGACTATAGCAATCAGCCCCAGCATTTT CASSSLGRDYSNQPQHF
TRBJ2-5 few TRBD2 TRBV5-1 TGCGCCAGCAGCCTTACGGGACTAGCGGGATGGGAGACCCAGTACTTC CASSLTGLAGWETQYF
TRBJ2-1 many TRBD1 TRBV7-2 TGTGCCAGCAACCGGGACAGGGCCTACAATGAGCAGTTCTTC CASNRDRAYNEQFF
TRBJ2-7 - - TRBV6-6 TGTGCCAGCAGTTACTCGGCAGGGGTGAATGGGCAGTACTTC CASSYSAGVNGQYF
TRBJ2-1 many - TRBV6-1 TGTGCCAGCAGTGAAGGGCCTCTGGAGCAGTTCTTC CASSEGPLEQFF
TRBJ2-1 many TRBD2 TRBV20-1 TGCAGTGCTAGGACTAGCGGGACCTCCGGCTCCTACAATGAGCAGTTCTTC CSARTSGTSGSYNEQFF
TRBJ1-4 many - TRBV19 TGTGCCAGTAGTTTTCGACGGAGTGAAAAACTGTTTTTT CASSFRRSEKLFF
TRBJ1-5 many - TRBV19 TGTGCCAGTAGGGGGGTCTTGGCAGGGGTAAGCAATCAGCCCCAGCATTTT CASRGVLAGVSNQPQHF
TRBJ2-7 many TRBD2 TRBV6-1 TGTGCCAGCAGTCCAGGGAGACTAGCGGGAGGACTCTCCTACGAGCAGTACTTC CASSPGRLAGGLSYEQYF
TRBJ2-2 many - TRBV4-1 TGCGCCAGCAGCCAAGATGGGGGTGGGACCGGGGAGCTGTTTTTT CASSQDGGGTGELFF
TRBJ2-7 many TRBD1 TRBV18 TGTGCCAGCTCACCGGTACAGGGGGCCAACGAGCAGTACTTC CASSPVQGANEQYF
TRBJ2-2 many TRBD2 TRBV5-6 TGTGCCAGCAGCTTGGTACGTCTAGCGGGAGACACCGGGGAGCTGTTTTTT CASSLVRLAGDTGELFF
TRBJ2-2 - - TRBV6-5 TGTGCCAGCAGTTATGGGGGGACCGGGGAGCTGTTTTTT CASSYGGTGELFF